The 9 T cell receptor beta chains below were found in one sample sequenced in a study of T-cell reconstitution after alpha-beta-depleted transplantation in children. For TCRbeta, the library was prepared with unique molecular identifiers. TCRdb re-derived calls from the PCR reads in MiXCR, one entry per CDR3 protein. The sample contains just over 950,000 distinct CDR3 sequences, about 26% of which appear only once. The sequences come from PBMCs, mostly from graft donor cells, collected 360 days after TCRalphabeta/CD19-depleted stem cell transplant. All receptors derive from a boy under two years old who had a stem cell transplant for SCID, so the T cells may come from the graft donor.

This clonotype was found a few times. This chain links TRBV20-1 with TRBJ2-5, with a weak D call TRBD1 (5 bases). This CDR3 comprises 13 residues. The germline V gene has CDR1 DFQATT and CDR2 SNEGSKA (reference sequence). The V end lost 1 base, the J end lost 2 bases, and 8 bases lay between the germline ends. CDR3 in DNA: TGCAGTGCTAGAGGGGCAGGGCAAGAGACCCAGTACTTC. Its translation is CSARGAGQETQYF.

This clonotype was seen repeatedly, ten times or more. V is TRBV4-3 and J is TRBJ2-1, with 8 bases matching TRBD2. After removal of 0 bases from V and 4 bases from J, the junction contained 8 bases not matched to a gene. Per germline, CDR1 LGHNA and CDR2 YSLEER. CDR3 size: 17 residues. CDR3: CASSQDASGGRYNEQFF. CDR3 DNA sequence: TGCGCCAGCAGCCAAGATGCCAGCGGGGGCCGATACAATGAGCAGTTCTTC.

This clonotype was seen a handful of times. V is TRBV29-1 and J is TRBJ2-5, with D perhaps TRBD1 (5 bases). The CDR3 is made up of 12 amino acids. Germline loops: CDR1 SQVTM, CDR2 ANQGSEA. V shed 6 bases and J shed 3 bases, with 11 bases lying between them. CDR3 in amino acids: CSVAGAEETQYF. The DNA of the CDR3 is TGCAGCGTCGCTGGGGCGGAAGAGACCCAGTACTTC.

In its sample, this clonotype was seen a few times. This chain joins TRBV12-3 or TRBV12-4 and TRBJ2-7; 9 nucleotides line up with TRBD1. This CDR3 comprises 14 residues. Unmatched junction bases numbered 9, after V lost 10 bases and J lost 2 bases. The CDR3 sequence is CATGPRDRAYEQYF. CDR3 coding DNA: TGTGCCACAGGACCTCGGGACAGGGCCTACGAGCAGTACTTC.

The V gene is TRBV2, the J gene TRBJ2-1; tentatively, D is TRBD1 (6 bases). The CDR3 consists of 11 residues. V was cut by 6 bases and J by 9 bases, with 9 bases left in between. The germline gives CDR1 SNHLY, CDR2 FYNNEI. The chain's CDR3 is CASRGGTEQFF. CDR3 bases: TGTGCCAGCAGAGGGGGTACTGAGCAGTTCTTC.

This clonotype has just a few counts. J is TRBJ2-1 and V is TRBV3-1; 8 bases are shared with TRBD2. In germline, CDR1 is LGHDT, CDR2 YNNKEL (reference sequence). J gave up 8 bases and V 4 bases, and 7 bases lay outside the gene matches. CDR3 size: 14 residues. CDR3 sequence: CASSPGGEAHEQFF. The CDR3 DNA sequence: TGTGCCAGCAGCCCCGGGGGGGAGGCCCATGAGCAGTTCTTC.

The chain has TRBV20-1 and TRBJ1-4; 8 nucleotides line up with TRBD1. Trimming cost V 1 base and J 7 bases; bases outside gene matches: 5. The CDR3 loop spans 14 amino acids. Germline V lookup: CDR1 DFQATT, CDR2 SNEGSKA (reference sequence). CDR3 loop: CSARVNRGAEKLFF. DNA for the CDR3: TGCAGTGCTAGAGTTAACAGGGGGGCTGAAAAACTGTTTTTT.

This clonotype has only a few counts. The chain carries TRBV6-1 and TRBJ2-7, with D tentatively TRBD1 (7 bases). Germline CDR1 and CDR2: MNHNS and SASEGT. The CDR3 length is 14 residues. Trimming shortened V by 5 bases and J by 12 bases, and 23 bases separated the two germline ends. The CDR3 DNA reads as TGTGCCAGCAGTAGTAGCAGGGGGACTTTTTCAGGGTACTTC. It translates to CASSSSRGTFSGYF.

This chain joins TRBV12-3 or TRBV12-4 and TRBJ1-4; D is undetermined. V lost 6 bases and J lost 12, with 14 bases in between. This CDR3 is built from 12 residues. The CDR3 nucleotides read TGTGCCAGCAGCCGGGAGTCCAAGGAACTGTTTTTT. Translated, it gives CASSRESKELFF.